This T cell receptor beta chain is drawn from a study of STAT5B mutations in CD4+ large granular lymphocyte leukemia. Overall study context: Among healthy donors, a particular HLA allele went with more CDR3 'QG' motifs.

To note about this clone: Its antigen is undetermined.

Study-level points and caveats: Patient CD4-sorted repertoires looked more clonal than healthy CD4+ repertoires, even without putative leukemic clones. No patients shared main leukemic clonotypes, though 20% to 25% appeared at low frequency elsewhere. Compared with healthy controls (2/35), patient top clones favored TRBV06 (8/27).

The repertoire was sequenced with immunoSEQ multiplex PCR; TCRdb's copy has only in-frame clones and lacks some. This table holds tens of thousands of clones, about four fifths found once. The CDR3 is 16 amino acids. The V end lost 3 bases, the J end lost 7 bases, and 19 bases lay between the germline ends. Germline CDR1 is KGHSH and CDR2 is LQKENI. This chain connects TRBV18 to TRBJ1-5, with D uncertain. Sequencing used CD4+ T cells from blood buffy coats. This receptor was taken from a human donor in good health. The CDR3 here is CASSPEAVRAGQPQHF. The DNA for the CDR3 is TGTGCCAGCTCACCTGAGGCGGTACGGGCGGGGCAGCCCCAGCATTTT.